The clone carrying this T cell receptor (beta chain) was seen a handful of times. Antigen specificity is unknown. Genomic DNA was employed as the template in profiling TCR beta VDJ and CDR3. Each CDR3 protein is one row after TCRdb ran MiXCR on the reads. The table includes about 190,000 distinct CDR3 sequences, approximately 49% detected once. This record comes from a study of CD8+CD57+ T cells in acquired aplastic anemia. The wider study: The study obtained an average of about 3.4 ug of DNA from sorted CD4+ and CD8+ cells.

V shed 7 bases and J 3 bases; nucleotides not matched to a gene: 8. The length of the CDR3 is 15 residues. Germline V CDR1 and CDR2: WSHSY, SAAADI. Whole-study results and caveats: Some 28 CD8+ CDR3 sequences occurred in both the patients and the controls. In CD8+ cells, Simpson's diversity showed no significant difference between patients and controls.

Sequencing used sorted CD4+, CD8+, or CD8+CD57+ T cells (not recorded which) from PBMCs. The receptor comes from a human donor in good health, serving as a control. The chain is built from TRBV10-2 and TRBJ2-7; the match to TRBD1 covers 11 bases. DNA for the CDR3: TGCGCCAGCAACGCCGGGACAGGGGGAGACTACGAGCAGTACTTC. This codes for CASNAGTGGDYEQYF.